The 13 T cell receptor beta chains given below trace back to one sample, sequenced in a study of T cells in Graves' hyperthyroidism and ophthalmopathy. TCR beta CDR3 regions were amplified from RNA transcripts. Researchers ran a first-round RT-PCR on the TCR CDR3 using the HTBI primer set. TCRdb processed the multiplex PCR reads anew with MiXCR; each CDR3 protein has one entry. The sample carries 490,000 or so distinct CDR3 sequences, 46% recorded once. Sequencing was performed on peripheral blood or thyroid tissue (not recorded which). These receptor sequences come from an adult woman with Graves' disease, either hyperthyroidism or ophthalmopathy (not recorded which).

The sample holds many counts of this clonotype. The rearrangement links TRBV7-2 to TRBJ1-1, with TRBD1 matching over 8 bases. This CDR3 has 15 amino acids. V lost 3 bases to trimming and J lost 5 bases; unmatched junction nucleotides: 8. Germline CDR1 and CDR2: SGHTA and FQGNSA. The CDR3 region is CASSFRQGSRTEAFF. The CDR3 DNA is TGTGCCAGCAGCTTTCGACAGGGGTCGAGGACTGAAGCTTTCTTT. Supplemented by reference TRBV7-2 and TRBJ1-1, the full variable domain reads GAGVSQSPSNKVTEKGKDVELRCDPISGHTALYWYRQSLGQGLEFLIYFQGNSAPDKSGLPSDRFSAERTGGSVSTLTIQRTQQEDSAVYLCASSFRQGSRTEAFFGQGTRLTVV.

Turning to this clonotype: This may arise from a read error, as a much more abundant clone is one base away. This chain links TRBV7-2 with TRBJ2-5; TRBD2 matches 9 bases. The V gene's germline CDR1 is SGHTA and CDR2 FQGNSA. Trimming cost V 4 bases and J 7 bases; bases outside gene matches: 13. The CDR3 covers 16 residues. CDR3 region: CASSSGGAGGGGTQYF. The CDR3 region has the DNA TGTGCCAGCAGCTCCGGGGGGGCGGGAGGGGGTGGGACCCAGTACTTC.

V and J are TRBV6-4 and TRBJ2-7; 9 positions match TRBD1. V lost 6 bases, J lost 10 bases, and 7 bases stayed unmatched. CDR1 and CDR2 from the germline V gene are MRHNA and SNTAGT. The CDR3 sequence is 12 residues long. DNA for the CDR3: TGTGCCAGCAGCCCAGGGACAGGGAGACAGTACTTC. Translated, it gives CASSPGTGRQYF.

V usage is TRBV7-6 and J usage is TRBJ2-6, with 9 bases aligning to TRBD1. Per germline, CDR1 SGHVS and CDR2 FNYEAQ. V lost 3 bases and J lost 0; bases outside the gene matches: 21. CDR3 length: 23 amino acids. The CDR3 region is CASSFISRSCGQGTLSGANVLTF. The CDR3 region has the DNA TGTGCCAGCAGCTTTATTTCCCGCTCTTGTGGACAGGGGACTCTCTCTGGGGCCAACGTCCTGACTTTC.

V usage is TRBV7-9 and J usage is TRBJ2-7; D might be TRBD1 or TRBD2, each matching 5 bases. Trimming cost V 8 bases and J 7 bases, with 12 bases left between them. Germline CDR1 and CDR2: SEHNR and FQNEAQ (reference sequence). The CDR3 sequence is 11 residues long. Here the CDR3 reads CASQEGNEQYF. DNA for the CDR3: TGTGCCAGCCAAGAGGGGAATGAGCAGTACTTC.

This clonotype occurred many times. The chain links TRBV7-9 to TRBJ1-1, with TRBD1 as a possible D gene (5 bases). Germline values: CDR1 SEHNR, CDR2 FQNEAQ (reference sequence). The CDR3 spans 12 residues. V lost 5 bases, J lost 7 bases, and 11 bases lay in between. CDR3 in DNA: TGTGCCAGCAGCCCCCTGGGGCATGAAGCTTTCTTT. Translated: CASSPLGHEAFF. The variable domain in full, with the rest retrieved from reference TRBV7-9 and TRBJ1-1, is DTGVSQNPRHKITKRGQNVTFRCDPISEHNRLYWYRQTLGQGPEFLTYFQNEAQLEKSRLLSDRFSAERPKGSFSTLEIQRTEQGDSAMYLCASSPLGHEAFFGQGTRLTVV.

The rearrangement joins TRBV11-2 to TRBJ2-7; 13 nucleotides align to TRBD2. The germline V gene encodes CDR1 SGHAT and CDR2 FQNNGV. The ends lost 5 bases at V and 4 bases at J; junction bases unmatched: 8. This CDR3 is built from 16 residues. CDR3 sequence: CASSRGLAGTVYEQYF. CDR3 bases: TGTGCCAGCAGCCGGGGACTAGCGGGAACAGTGTACGAGCAGTACTTC.

The J gene is TRBJ1-5, the V gene TRBV7-9; 9 bases map to TRBD1. Germline assignment: CDR1 SEHNR and CDR2 FQNEAQ (reference sequence). The CDR3 totals 17 residues. With 0 bases clipped from V and 7 bases from J, the junction kept 10 bases outside the gene matches. CDR3 DNA sequence: TGTGCCAGCAGCTTAGCTAGATCCACAGGGGGCCGCCAGCCCCAGCATTTT. It encodes CASSLARSTGGRQPQHF.

The J gene is TRBJ1-1, the V gene TRBV6-5, with no clear D. V lost 4 bases and J 11 bases, leaving 17 bases between the germline ends. This CDR3 spans 13 amino acids. In germline, CDR1 is MNHEY, CDR2 SVGAGI. The CDR3 loop is CASSSSFPATAFF. For the CDR3, the DNA is TGTGCCAGCAGTTCGTCATTTCCAGCAACGGCTTTCTTT.

This clonotype was counted a single time. The CDR3: CASSPGQSTDTQYF. The CDR3 coding sequence is TGTGCCAGCAGCCCAGGACAGAGCACAGATACGCAGTATTTT. V usage is TRBV7-9 and J usage is TRBJ2-3, with D possibly matching TRBD1 (6 bases). The V end lost 5 bases, the J end lost 0 bases, and 9 bases lay between the germline ends. The CDR3 runs to 14 residues. The V gene's germline CDR1 is SEHNR and CDR2 FQNEAQ (reference sequence).

V gene TRBV20-1 combines with J gene TRBJ1-2, with D perhaps TRBD1 (5 bases). The CDR3 sequence is 11 residues long. Trimming removed 1 base from V and 8 bases from J, with 8 bases in between. The germline gives CDR1 DFQATT, CDR2 SNEGSKA (reference sequence). The CDR3: CSARVGGGYTF. DNA for the CDR3: TGCAGTGCTAGAGTGGGGGGGGGCTACACCTTC.

The chain couples TRBV29-1 to TRBJ2-5; a weak D match, TRBD2 (6 bases). Trimming pared 6 bases from V and 5 bases from J, leaving 25 bases between. The germline gives CDR1 SQVTM, CDR2 ANQGSEA. This CDR3 spans 16 amino acids. The CDR3 loop is CSVVSPNSGLGETQYF. CDR3 in DNA: TGCAGCGTCGTTTCCCCCAACAGCGGGTTGGGGGAGACCCAGTACTTC.

This clonotype was observed many times. This chain connects TRBV2 to TRBJ2-5, with 8 positions matching TRBD1. The CDR3 is made up of 14 amino acids. V was clipped by 9 bases and J by 4 bases; unmatched bases: 10. Germline CDR1 reads SNHLY; CDR2 reads FYNNEI. The CDR3 bases are TGTGCCAGTAGAGAGACAGGGGTCGGAGAGACCCAGTACTTC. Translated: CASRETGVGETQYF.